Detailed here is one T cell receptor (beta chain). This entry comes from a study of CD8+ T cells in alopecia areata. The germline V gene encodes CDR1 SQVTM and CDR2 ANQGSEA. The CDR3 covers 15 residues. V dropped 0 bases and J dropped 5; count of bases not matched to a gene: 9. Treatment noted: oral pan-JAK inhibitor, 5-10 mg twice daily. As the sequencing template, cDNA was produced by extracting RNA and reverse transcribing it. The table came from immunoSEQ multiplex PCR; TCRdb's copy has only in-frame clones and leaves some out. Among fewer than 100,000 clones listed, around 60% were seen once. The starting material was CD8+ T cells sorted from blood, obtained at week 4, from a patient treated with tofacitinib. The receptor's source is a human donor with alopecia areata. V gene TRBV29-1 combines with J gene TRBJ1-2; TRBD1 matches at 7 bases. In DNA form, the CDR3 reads TGCAGCGTTGAAGATCTAGGGGGCGCGTATTATGGCTACACCTTC. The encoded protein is CSVEDLGGAYYGYTF.